The 27 T cell receptor beta chains listed next were all sequenced from one sample in a study of blood T cell repertoires in COVID-19. The repertoire was sequenced with immunoSEQ multiplex PCR; TCRdb's copy has only in-frame clones and lacks some. The data show roughly 330,000 clones, around 84% seen once. The sequencing sample was made of PBMCs or T cells enriched from blood (not recorded which). The receptor source for this set is a woman between 18 and 30 years old who had recovered from COVID-19.

This sequence joins TRBV7-3 and TRBJ2-2, with 9 positions matching TRBD2. The CDR3 loop spans 16 amino acids. CDR1 SGHTA and CDR2 FQGTGA come from the germline V gene. The V and J ends lost 6 bases and 4 bases, in that order; junction bases with no gene match: 9. The CDR3 sequence: CASRLPGLAGTGELFF. The CDR3 nucleotides read TGTGCCAGCAGGCTTCCGGGACTAGCTGGCACCGGGGAGCTGTTTTTT. Filled out from reference TRBV7-3 and TRBJ2-2, the complete variable domain reads GAGVSQTPSNKVTEKGKYVELRCDPISGHTALYWYRQSLGQGPEFLIYFQGTGAADDSGLPNDRFFAVRPEGSVSTLKIQRTERGDSAVYLCASRLPGLAGTGELFFGEGSRLTVL.

The CDR3 DNA follows: TGTGCCAGCAGCTTAGCGAGCCGGTATGGCTACACCTTC. This sequence encodes CASSLASRYGYTF. The V gene is TRBV7-9, the J gene TRBJ1-2, with D unresolved. V lost 0 bases, J lost 5 bases, and 7 bases lay in between. Germline CDR1 SEHNR, CDR2 FQNEAQ (reference sequence). The CDR3 runs 13 residues.

The chain combines TRBV7-9 with TRBJ2-5; TRBD1 matches at 7 bases. Germline CDR1 and CDR2: SEHNR and FQNEAQ (reference sequence). J lost 3 bases, V lost 5 bases, and 3 bases had no gene match. The CDR3 totals 13 residues. The CDR3 DNA follows: TGTGCCAGCAGCCCCGGGACAGAAGAGACCCAGTACTTC. It is translated as CASSPGTEETQYF. Looking up the rest from reference TRBV7-9 and TRBJ2-5 gives the full variable domain: DTGVSQNPRHKITKRGQNVTFRCDPISEHNRLYWYRQTLGQGPEFLTYFQNEAQLEKSRLLSDRFSAERPKGSFSTLEIQRTEQGDSAMYLCASSPGTEETQYFGPGTRLLVL.

The count of this clone is one. V and J are TRBV3-1 (or the pseudogene TRBV3-2) and TRBJ2-1; TRBD1 matches at 9 bases. Looked up from germline, CDR1 is LGHDT and CDR2 is YNNKEL (reference sequence). The CDR3 covers 15 residues. V lost 0 bases and J lost 9; bases outside the gene matches: 6. This CDR3 is CASSQDAGQGGEQFF. CDR3 in DNA: TGTGCCAGCAGCCAAGATGCGGGACAGGGAGGTGAGCAGTTCTTC.

The gene calls are TRBV5-1 and TRBJ2-1; TRBD1 might be the D (6 bases). The CDR3 consists of 13 residues. Germline CDR1 SGHRS, CDR2 YFSETQ. V lost 0 bases and J lost 8, with 9 bases in between. The chain's CDR3 is CASSLDREHEQFF. The CDR3 region has the DNA TGCGCCAGCAGCTTGGACAGGGAACATGAGCAGTTCTTC.

This rearrangement joins TRBV30 to TRBJ1-4; 10 nucleotides match TRBD1. The germline V gene has CDR1 GTSNPN and CDR2 SVGIG (reference sequence). V shed 2 bases and J 7 bases; nucleotides not matched to a gene: 4. CDR3 size: 14 residues. CDR3 residues: CAWSRQGAREKLFF. The CDR3 coding sequence is TGTGCCTGGAGTAGACAGGGGGCGCGTGAAAAACTGTTTTTT. The variable domain in full, with the rest retrieved from reference TRBV30 and TRBJ1-4, is SQTIHQWPATLVQPVGSPLSLECTVEGTSNPNLYWYRQAAGRGLQLLFYSVGIGQISSEVPQNLSASRPQDRQFILSSKKLLLSDSGFYLCAWSRQGAREKLFFGSGTQLSVL.

V and J are TRBV6-5 and TRBJ1-6, with D unresolved. Germline lookup yields CDR1 MNHEY and CDR2 SVGAGI. The V end was cut by 5 bases, the J end by 9 bases, with 14 bases between. The CDR3 has 14 residues. CDR3 sequence (DNA): TGTGCCAGCAGTCGAGAGATATTGTCTTCACCCCTCCACTTT. It is translated as CASSREILSSPLHF.

This clone was counted a single time. The CDR3 protein is CASSKPGYEQYF. DNA for the CDR3: TGTGCCAGCAGCAAACCAGGCTACGAGCAGTACTTC. This sequence joins TRBV7-9 and TRBJ2-7; D remains ambiguous. The germline V and J ends were trimmed by 5 bases and 3 bases, with 8 bases remaining between them. The germline V gene has CDR1 SEHNR and CDR2 FQNEAQ (reference sequence). CDR3 length equals 12 residues.

The rearrangement links TRBV29-1 to TRBJ1-2; no clear D gene. Germline values: CDR1 SQVTM, CDR2 ANQGSEA. The CDR3 spans 13 residues. Trimming shortened V by 3 bases and J by 0 bases, and 8 bases separated the two germline ends. The CDR3 sequence: CSVDVSSNYGYTF. CDR3 DNA sequence: TGCAGCGTTGACGTCAGTTCTAACTATGGCTACACCTTC.

This rearrangement joins TRBV12-3 or TRBV12-4 to TRBJ1-1, with 7 bases matching TRBD1. The CDR3 length is 13 residues. V dropped 2 bases and J dropped 9; count of bases not matched to a gene: 6. CDR3 amino acids: CASSLTGVGKAFF. CDR3 DNA: TGTGCCAGCAGTTTAACAGGGGTGGGGAAAGCTTTCTTT.

This clone has only one observation. This chain links TRBV29-1 with TRBJ2-7; weak D call: TRBD1 (5 bases). Trimming stripped 4 bases from V and 2 bases from J, with 9 bases between. The CDR3 contains 12 residues. Germline V gives CDR1 SQVTM, CDR2 ANQGSEA. The CDR3 DNA is TGCAGCGTTGTAACGACAGCCTACGAGCAGTACTTC. Residues: CSVVTTAYEQYF.

This chain links TRBV5-5 with TRBJ1-1, with 7 bases identical to TRBD1. V was clipped by 2 bases and J by 1 base; unmatched bases: 2. Germline V lookup: CDR1 SGHKS, CDR2 YYEKEE (reference sequence). This CDR3 has 14 amino acids. The CDR3 spells CASSLQGTNTEAFF. CDR3 nucleotides: TGTGCCAGCAGCTTACAGGGGACGAACACTGAAGCTTTCTTT.

The rearrangement uses TRBV5-1 and TRBJ2-2; maybe TRBD1 (5 bases). This CDR3 spans 14 amino acids. Germline V CDR1 and CDR2: SGHRS, YFSETQ. Between the trimmed V and J ends, which lost 4 bases and 5 bases, there was a span of 12 bases. This CDR3 is CASSDGQSTGELFF. CDR3 nucleotide sequence: TGCGCCAGCAGCGATGGACAATCAACCGGGGAGCTGTTTTTT.

The rearrangement uses TRBV5-1 and TRBJ1-2; the match to TRBD1 covers 8 bases. Germline V gives CDR1 SGHRS, CDR2 YFSETQ. The CDR3 loop spans 14 amino acids. Losses at the gene ends were 4 bases for V and 4 bases for J; bases not matched to a gene: 6. The CDR3 nucleotides are TGCGCCAGCAGCACAGGACAGGGAACCTATGGCTACACCTTC. This translates into CASSTGQGTYGYTF.

This chain uses TRBV7-9 with TRBJ2-7; 7 nucleotides agree with TRBD1. This CDR3 spans 18 amino acids. CDR1 and CDR2 from the germline V gene are SEHNR and FQNEAQ (reference sequence). V shed 10 bases and J 3 bases; nucleotides not matched to a gene: 24. CDR3 in DNA: TGTGCCATCGCCACAGAAGGCGAGGGGGCCGTACTCCTCTACGAGCAGTACTTC. It encodes CAIATEGEGAVLLYEQYF.

The chain has TRBV6-5 and TRBJ1-1; 9 bases align to TRBD1. Trimming cost V 0 bases and J 7 bases; bases outside gene matches: 3. This CDR3 is built from 14 residues. The V gene's germline CDR1 is MNHEY and CDR2 SVGAGI. The CDR3 DNA follows: TGTGCCAGCAGTTACTCCGGACAGGGGCGTGAAGCTTTCTTT. It encodes CASSYSGQGREAFF.

This clone is a singleton in its sample. The J gene is TRBJ1-1, the V gene TRBV2, with 7 bases aligning to TRBD1. V lost 6 bases, J lost 5 bases, and 9 bases stayed unmatched. This CDR3 spans 14 amino acids. Germline loops: CDR1 SNHLY, CDR2 FYNNEI. CDR3 amino acids: CASRDPRGPTEAFF. CDR3 nucleotide sequence: TGTGCCAGCAGGGACCCGAGGGGGCCGACTGAAGCTTTCTTT.

Concerning this clone itself: The sample has other DNA sequences that encode this CDR3 too. The chain uses TRBV3-1 (or the pseudogene TRBV3-2) and TRBJ1-2; no reliable D call. Germline values: CDR1 LGHDT, CDR2 YNNKEL (reference sequence). The CDR3 runs to 13 residues. Trimming cost V 1 base and J 4 bases, with 7 bases left between them. CDR3 protein: CASSQGAGYGYTF. The CDR3 DNA reads TGTGCCAGCAGCCAAGGGGCTGGCTATGGCTACACCTTC.

The gene calls are TRBV27 and TRBJ1-1; no reliable D call. Germline lookup yields CDR1 MNHEY and CDR2 SMNVEV (reference sequence). V lost 5 bases, J lost 0 bases, and 10 bases lay in between. This CDR3 has 14 amino acids. The CDR3 sequence is CASSPLGVNTEAFF. The CDR3 DNA reads as TGTGCCAGCAGTCCCCTGGGAGTGAACACTGAAGCTTTCTTT.

The CDR3 protein is CSVVRRSTSGNTIYF. The CDR3 nucleotides are TGCAGCGTTGTTCGACGGAGCACATCTGGAAACACCATATATTTT. The chain combines TRBV29-1 with TRBJ1-3; the D is unclear. The CDR3 is made up of 15 amino acids. CDR1 SQVTM and CDR2 ANQGSEA come from the germline V gene. Trimming stripped 4 bases from V and 1 base from J, with 14 bases between. The whole variable domain, filled in from reference TRBV29-1 and TRBJ1-3, reads SAVISQKPSRDICQRGTSLTIQCQVDSQVTMMFWYRQQPGQSLTLIATANQGSEATYESGFVIDKFPISRPNLTFSTLTVSNMSPEDSSIYLCSVVRRSTSGNTIYFGEGSWLTVV.

The genes are TRBV6-5 and TRBJ2-7; D perhaps matches TRBD1 (5 bases). Trimming cost V 2 bases and J 5 bases, with 13 bases left between them. This CDR3 has 14 residues. CDR1 and CDR2 from the germline V gene are MNHEY and SVGAGI. DNA of the CDR3: TGTGCCAGCAGTTACGGGGCAGAGGCTGACGAGCAGTACTTC. This sequence encodes CASSYGAEADEQYF.

In its sample, this clone was seen a few times. V is TRBV27 and J is TRBJ1-2; D possibly corresponds to TRBD1 (6 bases). V was clipped by 2 bases and J by 5 bases, with 9 bases between them. Per the germline V gene, CDR1 is MNHEY and CDR2 is SMNVEV (reference sequence). The CDR3 is 13 amino acids. The chain's CDR3 is CASSLTGPYGYTF. Here the CDR3 DNA reads TGTGCCAGCAGTTTAACAGGGCCATATGGCTACACCTTC.

This chain links TRBV24-1 with TRBJ1-5, with D unclear. Per germline, CDR1 KGHDR and CDR2 SFDVKD. Trimming pared 4 bases from V and 5 bases from J, leaving 5 bases between. The CDR3 has 12 residues. Written as DNA, the CDR3 is TGTGCCACCAGTGACTCGGATCAGCCCCAGCATTTT. It translates to CATSDSDQPQHF.

V usage is TRBV6-2 or TRBV6-3 and J usage is TRBJ1-6, with D maybe TRBD1 (6 bases). The V gene lost 0 bases and the J gene lost 6 bases, with 9 bases spanning the gap. Looked up from germline, CDR1 is MNHEY and CDR2 is SVGEGT. The CDR3 extends over 15 amino acids. The CDR3 bases are TGTGCCAGCAGTTACTCAGGGGGAAGTAATTCACCCCTCCACTTT. This codes for CASSYSGGSNSPLHF.

There are a few counts of this clone. The chain links TRBV29-1 to TRBJ1-2; TRBD1 might be the D (5 bases). Trimming cost V 5 bases and J 4 bases, with 17 bases left between them. The CDR3 covers 14 residues. Germline-derived CDR1 and CDR2 are SQVTM and ANQGSEA. CDR3 DNA sequence: TGCAGCGTTCGGGGGGAAGTTCGGGGCTATGGCTACACCTTC. It encodes CSVRGEVRGYGYTF.

This chain connects TRBV2 to TRBJ1-6, with a possible D match to TRBD1 (5 bases). Trimming stripped 0 bases from V and 7 bases from J, with 10 bases between. The germline gives CDR1 SNHLY, CDR2 FYNNEI. This CDR3 has 15 residues. CDR3 sequence: CASSEAGHLNSPLHF. The CDR3 DNA reads as TGTGCCAGCAGTGAAGCTGGACACCTAAATTCACCCCTCCACTTT.

This clone was seen only a few times. This chain uses TRBV5-1 with TRBJ1-2; 8 bases match TRBD1. The germline CDR1 and CDR2 sequences are SGHRS and YFSETQ. This CDR3 has 14 residues. Trimming cost V 4 bases and J 4 bases; bases outside gene matches: 6. The CDR3: CASSIGQGGYGYTF. The CDR3, as DNA: TGCGCCAGCAGCATTGGACAGGGAGGCTATGGCTACACCTTC.